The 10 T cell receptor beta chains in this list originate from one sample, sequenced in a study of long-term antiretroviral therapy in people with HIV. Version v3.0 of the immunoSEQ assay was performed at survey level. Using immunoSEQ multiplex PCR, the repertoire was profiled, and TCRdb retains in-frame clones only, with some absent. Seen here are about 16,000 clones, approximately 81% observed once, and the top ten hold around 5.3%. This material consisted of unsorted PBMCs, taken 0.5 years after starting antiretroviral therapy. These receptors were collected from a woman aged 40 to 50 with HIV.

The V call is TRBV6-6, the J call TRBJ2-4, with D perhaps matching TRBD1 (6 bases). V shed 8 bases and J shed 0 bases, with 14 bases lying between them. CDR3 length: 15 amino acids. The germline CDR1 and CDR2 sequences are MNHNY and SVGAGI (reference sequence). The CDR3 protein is CASGTGRLAKNIQYF. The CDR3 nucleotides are TGTGCCAGCGGAACAGGGAGACTAGCCAAAAACATTCAGTACTTC.

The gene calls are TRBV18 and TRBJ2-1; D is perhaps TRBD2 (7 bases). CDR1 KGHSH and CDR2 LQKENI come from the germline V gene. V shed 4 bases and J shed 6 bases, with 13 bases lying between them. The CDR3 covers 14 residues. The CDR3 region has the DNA TGTGCCAGCTCACTGAACAGGGAGGGCAATGAGCAGTTCTTC. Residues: CASSLNREGNEQFF.

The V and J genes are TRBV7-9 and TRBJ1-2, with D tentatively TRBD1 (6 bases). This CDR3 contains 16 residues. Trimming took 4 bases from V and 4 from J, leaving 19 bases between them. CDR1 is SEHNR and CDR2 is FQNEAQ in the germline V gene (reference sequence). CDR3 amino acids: CASSSVGWGQSYGYTF. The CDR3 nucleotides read TGTGCCAGCAGCTCCGTCGGGTGGGGGCAGAGCTATGGCTACACCTTC.

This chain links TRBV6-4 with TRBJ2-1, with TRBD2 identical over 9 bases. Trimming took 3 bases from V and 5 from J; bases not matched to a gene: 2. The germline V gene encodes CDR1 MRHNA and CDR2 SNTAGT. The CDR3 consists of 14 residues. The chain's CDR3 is CASSDLAGDNEQFF. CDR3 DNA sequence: TGTGCCAGCAGTGATTTAGCGGGAGACAATGAGCAGTTCTTC.

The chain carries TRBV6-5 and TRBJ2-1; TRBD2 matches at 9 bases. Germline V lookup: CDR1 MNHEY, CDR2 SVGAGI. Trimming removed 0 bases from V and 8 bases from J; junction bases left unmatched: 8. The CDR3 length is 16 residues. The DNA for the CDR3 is TGTGCCAGCAGTTACTCGGGATGGGCGGGAGGGGATGAGCAGTTCTTC. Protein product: CASSYSGWAGGDEQFF.

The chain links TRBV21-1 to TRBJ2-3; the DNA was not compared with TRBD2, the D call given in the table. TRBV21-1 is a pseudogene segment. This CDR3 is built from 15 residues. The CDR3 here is CASSKEVRGTDTQYF. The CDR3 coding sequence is TGTGCCAGCAGCAAAGAGGTGAGGGGCACAGATACGCAGTATTTT.

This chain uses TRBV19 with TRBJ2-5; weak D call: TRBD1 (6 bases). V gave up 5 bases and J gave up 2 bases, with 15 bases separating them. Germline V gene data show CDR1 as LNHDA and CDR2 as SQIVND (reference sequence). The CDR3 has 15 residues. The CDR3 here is CASSDLRGLQETQYF. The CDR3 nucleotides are TGTGCCAGTAGTGATCTTAGGGGGTTGCAAGAGACCCAGTACTTC.

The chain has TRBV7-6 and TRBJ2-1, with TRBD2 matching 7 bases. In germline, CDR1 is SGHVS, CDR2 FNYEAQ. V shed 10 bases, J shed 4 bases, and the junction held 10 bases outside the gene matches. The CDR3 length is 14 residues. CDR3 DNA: TGTGCCATCAACGCCCGGGAGGTTTACAATGAGCAGTTCTTC. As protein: CAINAREVYNEQFF.

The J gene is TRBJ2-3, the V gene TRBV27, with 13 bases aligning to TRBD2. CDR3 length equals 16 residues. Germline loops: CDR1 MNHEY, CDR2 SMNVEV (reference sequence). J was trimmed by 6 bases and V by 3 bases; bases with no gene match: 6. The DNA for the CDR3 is TGTGCCAGCAGTTTCCAACTAGCGGGAGGGCCGGATACGCAGTATTTT. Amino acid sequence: CASSFQLAGGPDTQYF.

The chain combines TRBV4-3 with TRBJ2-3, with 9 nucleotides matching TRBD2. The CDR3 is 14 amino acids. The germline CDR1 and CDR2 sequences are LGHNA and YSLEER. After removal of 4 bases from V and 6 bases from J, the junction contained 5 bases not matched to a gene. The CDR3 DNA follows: TGCGCCAGCAGCCTAGCGGGGGTTAGGGATACGCAGTATTTT. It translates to CASSLAGVRDTQYF.